The 16 T cell receptor beta chains given below trace back to one sample, sequenced in a study of T cells in tuberculosis. TCRdb keeps only in-frame clones here, not all; method: immunoSEQ multiplex PCR. The sample consists of about 20,000 clones, over 75% of them appearing once. The sequenced sample consisted of PBMCs. The source is a donor aged 5-35 years with latent tuberculosis or without tuberculosis infection.

V gene TRBV4-2 combines with J gene TRBJ1-2; 10 nucleotides agree with TRBD1. From germline, CDR1 is LGHNA and CDR2 YNFKEQ. The CDR3 runs to 15 residues. J was trimmed by 1 base and V by 5 bases; bases with no gene match: 4. The DNA of the CDR3 is TGTGCCAGCAGCGGCCGGGACAGGGGTAACTATGGCTACACCTTC. Its translation: CASSGRDRGNYGYTF.

The chain links TRBV6-1 to TRBJ1-1; 10 bases are shared with TRBD1. Germline V lookup: CDR1 MNHNS, CDR2 SASEGT. This CDR3 has 15 amino acids. V lost 2 bases to trimming and J lost 6 bases; unmatched junction nucleotides: 6. The CDR3 nucleotides are TGTGCCAGCAGTGAAAGGAGGGACAGGGGCGCTGAAGCTTTCTTT. The encoded protein is CASSERRDRGAEAFF.

This sequence joins TRBV30 and TRBJ1-1; D is unresolved. Germline V gene data show CDR1 as GTSNPN and CDR2 as SVGIG (reference sequence). The CDR3 is 13 amino acids. Trimming removed 5 bases from V and 0 bases from J, with 10 bases in between. The CDR3 nucleotides read TGTGCCTGGCGTTCCAGCGTGAACACTGAAGCTTTCTTT. Encoded protein: CAWRSSVNTEAFF.

The chain is built from TRBV21-1 and TRBJ1-4; the table assigns TRBD1, which was not confirmed against the DNA. TRBV21-1 is shown as a pseudogene. The CDR3 is 17 amino acids. For the CDR3, the DNA is TGTGCCAGCAGGTGGACAGGGAGTATCGCAACTAATGAAAAACTGTTTTTT. This sequence encodes CASRWTGSIATNEKLFF.

This chain uses TRBV7-2 with TRBJ2-7; tentative D call: TRBD1 (6 bases). Germline V gene sequence: CDR1 SGHTA, CDR2 FQGNSA. V was trimmed by 6 bases and J by 2 bases, leaving 17 bases between them. CDR3 length: 15 residues. The CDR3: CASSLSGTKTYEQYF. The DNA of the CDR3 is TGTGCCAGCAGTTTATCCGGGACAAAGACCTACGAGCAGTACTTC.

The V gene is TRBV7-2, the J gene TRBJ2-7, with TRBD1 matching 7 bases. The CDR3 spans 13 residues. V gave up 5 bases and J gave up 8 bases; unmatched junction bases: 9. CDR1 is SGHTA and CDR2 is FQGNSA in the germline V gene. CDR3 bases: TGTGCCAGCAGCGTTGACAGGGTCCCTAAGCAGTACTTC. It codes for CASSVDRVPKQYF.

The chain is built from TRBV7-6 and TRBJ2-3, with 10 bases matching TRBD2. CDR1 is SGHVS, CDR2 FNYEAQ, per germline. V dropped 3 bases and J dropped 1; count of bases not matched to a gene: 10. The CDR3 runs to 18 residues. The CDR3 DNA sequence: TGTGCCAGCAGCTTTGGTACGACTAGCGGGCTTCGCACAGATACGCAGTATTTT. Protein product: CASSFGTTSGLRTDTQYF.

V is TRBV30 and J is TRBJ1-5; 8 bases agree with TRBD1. This CDR3 contains 13 residues. From germline, CDR1 is GTSNPN and CDR2 SVGIG (reference sequence). Trimming at V came to 1 base and at J to 4 bases, leaving 0 bases not matched to a gene. This CDR3 is CAWSGTGNQPQHF. The CDR3 region has the DNA TGTGCCTGGAGTGGGACAGGGAATCAGCCCCAGCATTTT.

The chain links TRBV9 to TRBJ2-1; 9 nucleotides match TRBD2. Germline V lookup: CDR1 SGDLS, CDR2 YYNGEE. V dropped 5 bases and J dropped 0; count of bases not matched to a gene: 3. This CDR3 spans 15 amino acids. In DNA form, the CDR3 reads TGTGCCAGCAGTCAGGGACTAGCCTCCTACAATGAGCAGTTCTTC. It yields the protein CASSQGLASYNEQFF.

This clone showed up just a few times. The J gene is TRBJ2-2, the V gene TRBV27; 8 positions match TRBD1. The CDR3 runs to 14 residues. With 9 bases clipped from V and 1 base from J, the junction kept 4 bases outside the gene matches. Germline lookup yields CDR1 MNHEY and CDR2 SMNVEV (reference sequence). The CDR3, as DNA: TGTGCCAGTCGGACAGGGAGGAACACCGGGGAGCTGTTTTTT. It is translated as CASRTGRNTGELFF.

The chain uses TRBV13 and TRBJ1-2; TRBD1 matches 9 bases. The junction had 7 bases not matched to a gene; V was cut back by 6 bases and J by 5 bases. The germline gives CDR1 PRHDT, CDR2 FYEKMQ (reference sequence). This CDR3 spans 14 amino acids. The CDR3 DNA follows: TGTGCCAGCAGATACGACAGGGGGACTTATGGCTACACCTTC. This translates into CASRYDRGTYGYTF. The whole variable domain, filled in from reference TRBV13 and TRBJ1-2, reads AAGVIQSPRHLIKEKRETATLKCYPIPRHDTVYWYQQGPGQDPQFLISFYEKMQSDKGSIPDRFSAQQFSDYHSELNMSSLELGDSALYFCASRYDRGTYGYTFGSGTRLTVV.

The rearrangement joins TRBV4-1 to TRBJ2-2; the match to TRBD2 covers 9 bases. Germline V lookup: CDR1 MGHRA, CDR2 YSYEKL. V gave up 0 bases and J gave up 5 bases; unmatched junction bases: 10. This CDR3 has 18 residues. This CDR3 is CASSQDLAGGRGTGELFF. CDR3 nucleotide sequence: TGCGCCAGCAGCCAAGATCTTGCGGGGGGGCGTGGGACCGGGGAGCTGTTTTTT.

This clone has only a few counts. The rearrangement joins TRBV4-1 to TRBJ1-4; no firm D call. Trimming left V 1 base short and J 1 base short, with 7 bases between. CDR3 length equals 15 residues. Germline V lookup: CDR1 MGHRA, CDR2 YSYEKL. CDR3 residues: CASSQVAGTNEKLFF. The CDR3 region has the DNA TGCGCCAGCAGCCAAGTTGCCGGAACTAATGAAAAACTGTTTTTT.

CDR3 in amino acids: CASSQSQSNTGELFF. CDR3 nucleotides: TGTGCCAGCAGCCAGAGTCAATCGAACACCGGGGAGCTGTTTTTT. V and J are TRBV4-2 and TRBJ2-2, with unresolved D. In germline, CDR1 is LGHNA, CDR2 YNFKEQ. There are 15 residues in the CDR3. The germline V and J ends were trimmed by 3 bases and 0 bases, with 8 bases remaining between them.

V gene TRBV19 combines with J gene TRBJ1-2; D unresolved. The CDR3 totals 16 residues. Trimming removed 3 bases from V and 0 bases from J, with 14 bases in between. CDR1 LNHDA and CDR2 SQIVND come from the germline V gene (reference sequence). The CDR3 coding sequence is TGTGCCAGTAGTATTCTGAGGCAGCGCACTAACTATGGCTACACCTTC. It encodes CASSILRQRTNYGYTF.

The chain employs TRBV7-2 and TRBJ1-6, with 8 positions matching TRBD1. The germline V gene encodes CDR1 SGHTA and CDR2 FQGNSA. The ends lost 5 bases at V and 8 bases at J; junction bases unmatched: 11. The length of the CDR3 is 16 residues. The CDR3 reads CASSVQGGVSDSPLHF. CDR3 bases: TGTGCCAGCAGCGTACAGGGGGGGGTCTCCGATTCACCCCTCCACTTT. Supplemented by reference TRBV7-2 and TRBJ1-6, the full variable domain reads GAGVSQSPSNKVTEKGKDVELRCDPISGHTALYWYRQSLGQGLEFLIYFQGNSAPDKSGLPSDRFSAERTGGSVSTLTIQRTQQEDSAVYLCASSVQGGVSDSPLHFGNGTRLTVT.